Below, 5 T cell receptor beta chains from the same sample are listed, as sequenced in a study of T-cell reconstitution after alpha-beta-depleted transplantation in children. Unique molecular identifiers were incorporated into the prepared TCRbeta library. MiXCR was run by TCRdb on the PCR reads, yielding one entry per CDR3 protein. The sample lists 400,000 to 450,000 distinct CDR3 sequences; 43% were seen once. The material sequenced was PBMCs, taken before TCRalphabeta/CD19-depleted stem cell transplant. These receptors were taken from a girl aged 2 to 10 with aplastic anemia, due to receive a stem cell transplant.

The chain recombines TRBV19 with TRBJ1-5, with D possibly TRBD1 on 6 matching bases. The CDR3 sequence is 16 residues long. The V and J ends lost 3 bases and 4 bases respectively, with 16 bases between them. CDR1 and CDR2 (germline): LNHDA, SQIVND (reference sequence). CDR3 loop: CASSIGKTGRNQPQHF. CDR3 in DNA: TGTGCCAGTAGTATCGGAAAGACAGGCCGAAATCAGCCCCAGCATTTT.

This clonotype was counted between two and nine times. The chain recombines TRBV7-9 with TRBJ2-2; the D is unclear. Deletions cut 2 bases from V and 4 bases from J, with 2 bases between. This CDR3 comprises 12 residues. Germline assignment: CDR1 SEHNR and CDR2 FQNEAQ (reference sequence). Here the CDR3 reads CASSLFTGELFF. CDR3 coding DNA: TGTGCCAGCAGCTTATTCACCGGGGAGCTGTTTTTT.

The sample holds a few counts of this clonotype. The rearrangement uses TRBV5-1 and TRBJ2-3; 10 positions agree with TRBD2. The CDR3 sequence is 16 residues long. V gave up 0 bases and J gave up 1 base; unmatched junction bases: 2. Germline loops: CDR1 SGHRS, CDR2 YFSETQ. The CDR3 bases are TGCGCCAGCAGCTTGGGCGGGACTAGCGGCACAGATACGCAGTATTTT. Its protein is CASSLGGTSGTDTQYF.

The V and J genes are TRBV24-1 and TRBJ2-1; D is perhaps TRBD1 or TRBD2 (5 bases each). Germline V lookup: CDR1 KGHDR, CDR2 SFDVKD. This CDR3 is 12 amino acids long. The germline V and J ends were trimmed by 9 bases and 6 bases, with 11 bases remaining between them. This chain's CDR3 is CATGGAGNEQFF. The CDR3 DNA follows: TGTGCCACCGGGGGTGCGGGCAATGAGCAGTTCTTC.

The chain couples TRBV15 to TRBJ2-5; either TRBD1 or TRBD2 may supply D (5 bases each). Deletions cut 2 bases from V and 5 bases from J, with 9 bases between. Germline lookup yields CDR1 LNHNV and CDR2 YYDKDF (reference sequence). This CDR3 is 13 amino acids long. In DNA form, the CDR3 reads TGTGCCACCAGCAGACTAGAGGGGGAGACCCAGTACTTC. This translates into CATSRLEGETQYF.